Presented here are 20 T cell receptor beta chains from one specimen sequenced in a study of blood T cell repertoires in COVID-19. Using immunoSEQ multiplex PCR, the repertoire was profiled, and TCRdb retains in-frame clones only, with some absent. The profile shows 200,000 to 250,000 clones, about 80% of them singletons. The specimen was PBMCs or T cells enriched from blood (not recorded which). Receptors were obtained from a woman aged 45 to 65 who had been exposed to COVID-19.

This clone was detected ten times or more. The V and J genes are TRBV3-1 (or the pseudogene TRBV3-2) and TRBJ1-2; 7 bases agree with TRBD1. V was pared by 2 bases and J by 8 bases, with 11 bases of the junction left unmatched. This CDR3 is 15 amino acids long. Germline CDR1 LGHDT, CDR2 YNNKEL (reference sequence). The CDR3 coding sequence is TGTGCCAGCAGCCAAAGCGACAGGGCCGTGGGAGGCTACACCTTC. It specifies CASSQSDRAVGGYTF.

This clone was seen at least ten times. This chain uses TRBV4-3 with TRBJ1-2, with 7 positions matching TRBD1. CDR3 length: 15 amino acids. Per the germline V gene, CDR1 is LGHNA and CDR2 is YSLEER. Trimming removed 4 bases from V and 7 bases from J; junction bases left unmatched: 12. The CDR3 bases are TGCGCCAGCAGCCCTACTGAATCACAGGGGTCTGGCTACACCTTC. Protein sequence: CASSPTESQGSGYTF.

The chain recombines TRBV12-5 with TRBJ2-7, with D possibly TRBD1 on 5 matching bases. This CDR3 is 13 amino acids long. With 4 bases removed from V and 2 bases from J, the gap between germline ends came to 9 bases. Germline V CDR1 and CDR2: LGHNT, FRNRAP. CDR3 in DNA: TGTGCTAGTGGTTCGGAAGGGGCCTACGAGCAGTACTTC. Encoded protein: CASGSEGAYEQYF.

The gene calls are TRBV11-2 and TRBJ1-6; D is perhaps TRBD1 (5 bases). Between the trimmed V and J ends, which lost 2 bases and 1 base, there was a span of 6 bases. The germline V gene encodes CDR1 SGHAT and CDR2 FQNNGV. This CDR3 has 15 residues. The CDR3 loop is CASSLRGSYNSPLHF. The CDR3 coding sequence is TGTGCCAGCAGCTTAAGGGGATCCTATAATTCACCCCTCCACTTT.

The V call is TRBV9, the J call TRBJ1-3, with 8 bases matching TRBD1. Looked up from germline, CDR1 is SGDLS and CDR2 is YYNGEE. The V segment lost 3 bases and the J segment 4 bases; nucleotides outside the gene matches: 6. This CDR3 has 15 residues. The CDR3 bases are TGTGCCAGCAGCGCGGACAGGGCGCAGGGAAACACCATATATTTT. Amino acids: CASSADRAQGNTIYF.

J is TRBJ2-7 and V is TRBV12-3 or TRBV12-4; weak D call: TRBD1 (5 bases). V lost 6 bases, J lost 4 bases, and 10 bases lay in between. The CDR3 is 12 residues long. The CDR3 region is CASRKTAYEQYF. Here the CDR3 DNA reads TGTGCCAGCAGGAAGACAGCTTACGAGCAGTACTTC.

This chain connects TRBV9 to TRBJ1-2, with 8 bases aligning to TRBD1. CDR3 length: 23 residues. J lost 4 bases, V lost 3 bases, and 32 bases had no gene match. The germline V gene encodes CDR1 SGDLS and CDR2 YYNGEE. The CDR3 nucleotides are TGTGCCAGCAGCGGTGAAAGGGACCGGGACAGGCTTCTTCGGGGTCTCGGGGTCTATGGCTACACCTTC. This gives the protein CASSGERDRDRLLRGLGVYGYTF. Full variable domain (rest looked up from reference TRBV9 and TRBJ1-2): DSGVTQTPKHLITATGQRVTLRCSPRSGDLSVYWYQQSLDQGLQFLIQYYNGEERAKGNILERFSAQQFPDLHSELNLSSLELGDSALYFCASSGERDRDRLLRGLGVYGYTFGSGTRLTVV.

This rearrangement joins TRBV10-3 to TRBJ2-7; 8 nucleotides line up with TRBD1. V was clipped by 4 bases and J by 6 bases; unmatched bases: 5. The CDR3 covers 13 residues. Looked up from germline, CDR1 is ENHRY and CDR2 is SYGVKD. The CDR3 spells CAISVETGVEQYF. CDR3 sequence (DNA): TGTGCCATCAGTGTTGAGACAGGGGTCGAGCAGTACTTC.

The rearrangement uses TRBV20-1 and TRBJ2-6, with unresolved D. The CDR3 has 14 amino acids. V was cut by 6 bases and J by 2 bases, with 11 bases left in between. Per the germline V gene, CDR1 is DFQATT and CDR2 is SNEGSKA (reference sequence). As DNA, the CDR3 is TGCAGTGCCAGTTTCAGGACTGGGGCCAACGTCCTGACTTTC. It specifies CSASFRTGANVLTF.

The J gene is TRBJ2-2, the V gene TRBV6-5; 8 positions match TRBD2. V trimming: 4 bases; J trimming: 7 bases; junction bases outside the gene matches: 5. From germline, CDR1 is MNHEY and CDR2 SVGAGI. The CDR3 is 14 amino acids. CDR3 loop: CASSSSGGGGELFF. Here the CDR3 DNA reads TGTGCCAGCAGTTCCAGCGGGGGAGGCGGGGAGCTGTTTTTT.

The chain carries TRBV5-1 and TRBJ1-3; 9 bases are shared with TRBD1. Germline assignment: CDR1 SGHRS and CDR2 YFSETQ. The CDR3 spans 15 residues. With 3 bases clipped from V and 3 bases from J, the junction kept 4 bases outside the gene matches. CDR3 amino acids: CASSSTGGSGNTIYF. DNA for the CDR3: TGCGCCAGCAGCTCGACAGGGGGAAGTGGAAACACCATATATTTT. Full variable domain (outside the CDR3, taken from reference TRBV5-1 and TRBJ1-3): KAGVTQTPRYLIKTRGQQVTLSCSPISGHRSVSWYQQTPGQGLQFLFEYFSETQRNKGNFPGRFSGRQFSNSRSEMNVSTLELGDSALYLCASSSTGGSGNTIYFGEGSWLTVV.

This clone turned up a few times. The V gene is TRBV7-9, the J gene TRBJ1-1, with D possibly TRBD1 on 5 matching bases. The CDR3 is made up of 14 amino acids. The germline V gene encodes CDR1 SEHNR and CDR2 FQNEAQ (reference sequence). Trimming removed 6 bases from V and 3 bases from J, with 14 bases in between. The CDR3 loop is CASSTRGADTEAFF. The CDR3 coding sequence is TGTGCCAGCAGTACGCGCGGGGCGGACACTGAAGCTTTCTTT.

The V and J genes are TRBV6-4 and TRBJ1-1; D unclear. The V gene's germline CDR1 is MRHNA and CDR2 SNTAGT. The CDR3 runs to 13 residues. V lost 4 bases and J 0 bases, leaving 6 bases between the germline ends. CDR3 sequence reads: CASSVEVNTEAFF. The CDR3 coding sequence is TGTGCCAGCAGTGTCGAGGTGAACACTGAAGCTTTCTTT.

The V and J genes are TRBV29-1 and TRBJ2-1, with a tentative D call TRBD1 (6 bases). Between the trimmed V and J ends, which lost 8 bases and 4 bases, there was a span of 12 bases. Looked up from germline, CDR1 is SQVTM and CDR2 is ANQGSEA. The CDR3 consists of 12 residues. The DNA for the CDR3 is TGCAGCTCGTGGACAGATTACAATGAGCAGTTCTTC. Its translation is CSSWTDYNEQFF.

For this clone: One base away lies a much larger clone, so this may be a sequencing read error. This chain's CDR3 is CASSFGGTNTEAFF. The DNA for the CDR3 is TGTGCCAGCAGCTTTGGGGGGACGAACACTGAAGCTTTCTTT. The rearrangement links TRBV5-4 to TRBJ1-1; possible D gene TRBD1, 5 bases. This CDR3 has 14 residues. From germline, CDR1 is SGHNT and CDR2 YYREEE (reference sequence). V shed 2 bases and J shed 1 base, with 9 bases lying between them.

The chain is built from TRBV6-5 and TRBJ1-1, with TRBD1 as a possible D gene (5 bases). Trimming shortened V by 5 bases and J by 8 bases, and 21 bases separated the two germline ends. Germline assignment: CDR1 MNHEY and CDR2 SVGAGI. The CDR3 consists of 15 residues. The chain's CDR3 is CASSISGGTQGEAFF. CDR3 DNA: TGTGCCAGCAGTATTAGTGGGGGGACCCAAGGGGAAGCTTTCTTT.

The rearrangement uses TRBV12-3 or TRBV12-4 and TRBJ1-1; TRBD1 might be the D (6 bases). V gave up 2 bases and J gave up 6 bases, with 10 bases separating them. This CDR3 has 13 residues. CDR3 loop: CASSLRSGAEAFF. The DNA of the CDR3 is TGTGCCAGCAGTTTAAGGTCAGGGGCTGAAGCTTTCTTT.

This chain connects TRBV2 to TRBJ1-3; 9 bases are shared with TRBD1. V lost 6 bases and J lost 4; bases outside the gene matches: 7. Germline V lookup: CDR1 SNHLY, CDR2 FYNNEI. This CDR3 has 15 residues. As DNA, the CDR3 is TGTGCCAGCAGGGAACAGGGGGCTCCGGGAAACACCATATATTTT. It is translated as CASREQGAPGNTIYF.

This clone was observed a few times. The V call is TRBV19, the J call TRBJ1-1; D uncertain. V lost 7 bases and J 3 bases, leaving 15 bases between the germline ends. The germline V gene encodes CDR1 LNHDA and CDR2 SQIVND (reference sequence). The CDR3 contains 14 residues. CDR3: CASKERERDTEAFF. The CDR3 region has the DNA TGTGCCAGTAAAGAGAGGGAAAGGGACACTGAAGCTTTCTTT. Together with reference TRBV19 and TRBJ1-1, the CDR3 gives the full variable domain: DGGITQSPKYLFRKEGQNVTLSCEQNLNHDAMYWYRQDPGQGLRLIYYSQIVNDFQKGDIAEGYSVSREKKESFPLTVTSAQKNPTAFYLCASKERERDTEAFFGQGTRLTVV.

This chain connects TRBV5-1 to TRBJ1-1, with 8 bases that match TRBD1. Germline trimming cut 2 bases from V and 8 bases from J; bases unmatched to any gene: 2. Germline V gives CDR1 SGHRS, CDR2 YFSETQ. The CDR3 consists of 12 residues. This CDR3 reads CASSFSGGEAFF. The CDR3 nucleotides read TGCGCCAGCAGCTTCTCAGGGGGCGAAGCTTTCTTT.